This T cell receptor (beta chain) was identified in a study of post-analysis software for immune sequencing data. Libraries were made from TCR beta cDNA, and they carried unique molecular identifiers. TCRdb re-derived calls from the PCR reads in MiXCR, one entry per CDR3 protein. The profile covers approximately 770,000 distinct CDR3 sequences, with around 46% appearing a single time and roughly 5.2% taken by the ten largest. Study results and limitations: Roughly five TRBV segments occurring more often in patients than controls included TRBV5-6, TRBV5-1 and TRBV20-1.

CDR1 is SQVTM, CDR2 ANQGSEA, per germline. Trimming left V 1 base short and J 0 bases short, with 13 bases between. This CDR3 comprises 15 residues. About this clonotype: Its target is unknown.

The sequenced material came from blood. This chain uses TRBV29-1 with TRBJ2-7, with D tentatively TRBD1 (6 bases). The source of this sequence is a girl between 10 and 17 years old with multiple sclerosis. In nucleotides, the CDR3 is TGCAGCGTTGAAGGTGGGCAGGGGCCCTCCTACGAGCAGTACTTC. It translates to CSVEGGQGPSYEQYF.